Below, 27 T cell receptor beta chains from the same sample are listed, as sequenced in a study of T cell responses to AZD1222 COVID-19 vaccine. This table comes from immunoSEQ multiplex PCR, and its TCRdb copy is limited to in-frame clones, with some not included. The sample holds about 120,000 clones, 80% to 90% seen once. The material sequenced was peripheral blood, taken on day 0 of AZD1222 vaccination. Every receptor here comes from an adult in good health.

CDR3 region: CASSSHGGSKSGTQYF. The CDR3 DNA follows: TGTGCCAGCAGTTCACATGGCGGGAGCAAGAGTGGGACCCAGTACTTC. The genes are TRBV11-2 and TRBJ2-5; 7 nucleotides match TRBD2. V lost 6 bases, J lost 7 bases, and 17 bases stayed unmatched. The CDR3 runs 16 residues. Germline V gene data show CDR1 as SGHAT and CDR2 as FQNNGV.

This clone was picked up a small number of times. This sequence joins TRBV12-3 or TRBV12-4 and TRBJ1-1; D ambiguous. V lost 4 bases and J 0 bases, leaving 6 bases between the germline ends. The CDR3 runs 13 residues. CDR3 nucleotide sequence: TGTGCCAGCAGTTCACAGATGAACACTGAAGCTTTCTTT. Translation gives CASSSQMNTEAFF.

The genes are TRBV25-1 and TRBJ1-2, with D perhaps matching TRBD1 (6 bases). CDR1 is MGHDK, CDR2 SYGVNS, per germline. This CDR3 has 13 residues. V was pared by 5 bases and J by 7 bases, with 14 bases between. CDR3 in amino acids: CASSNSGGRGYTF. The CDR3 bases are TGTGCCAGCAGTAATTCGGGGGGCCGTGGCTACACCTTC.

V usage is TRBV5-1 and J usage is TRBJ1-2; 12 positions match TRBD1. The length of the CDR3 is 15 residues. Looked up from germline, CDR1 is SGHRS and CDR2 is YFSETQ. J was trimmed by 7 bases and V by 4 bases; bases with no gene match: 8. The CDR3 reads CASSPGQGAVGGYTF. Here the CDR3 DNA reads TGCGCCAGCAGCCCGGGACAGGGGGCGGTAGGTGGCTACACCTTC.

This clone was picked up one time. The chain links TRBV6-4 to TRBJ2-2; possibly TRBD1 or TRBD2 for D (5 bases each). Germline V gives CDR1 MRHNA, CDR2 SNTAGT. The V end was cut by 5 bases, the J end by 0 bases, with 10 bases between. This CDR3 contains 15 residues. The chain's CDR3 is CASSRGGSNTGELFF. The DNA for the CDR3 is TGTGCCAGCAGTCGGGGCGGGTCGAACACCGGGGAGCTGTTTTTT.

The rearrangement joins TRBV12-3 or TRBV12-4 to TRBJ2-3; D gene unclear. The CDR3 loop spans 12 amino acids. V gave up 3 bases and J gave up 6 bases, with 7 bases separating them. The chain's CDR3 is CASSLGSDTQYF. The CDR3 DNA follows: TGTGCCAGCAGTTTGGGGTCGGATACGCAGTATTTT.

V usage is TRBV7-6 and J usage is TRBJ2-7, with TRBD1 as a possible D gene (7 bases). V dropped 5 bases and J dropped 3 bases, with 17 bases sitting between them. CDR3 length: 15 amino acids. The germline gives CDR1 SGHVS, CDR2 FNYEAQ. CDR3 coding DNA: TGTGCCAGCAGCCAACTTTCAGGGGGAGGCTACGAGCAGTACTTC. Translation: CASSQLSGGGYEQYF.

This chain's CDR3 is CASSGYAGGASGNTIYF. The DNA of the CDR3 is TGTGCCAGCAGTGGCTACGCAGGGGGCGCTTCTGGAAACACCATATATTTT. The gene calls are TRBV5-8 and TRBJ1-3, with TRBD1 matching over 8 bases. V trimming: 5 bases; J trimming: 1 base; junction bases outside the gene matches: 11. This CDR3 has 17 amino acids. The germline V gene has CDR1 SGHTS and CDR2 YDEGEE.

In this sample, this clone turned up once. This chain connects TRBV4-3 to TRBJ1-3; D might be TRBD1 (6 bases). The length of the CDR3 is 16 residues. Germline lookup yields CDR1 LGHNA and CDR2 YSLEER. Trimming shortened V by 1 base and J by 1 base, and 11 bases separated the two germline ends. CDR3 in amino acids: CASSQVRGASGNTIYF. The DNA for the CDR3 is TGCGCCAGCAGCCAAGTTAGGGGGGCATCTGGAAACACCATATATTTT.

By sample fraction, this clone is medium-sized (0.01 to 0.1%). The chain is built from TRBV14 and TRBJ2-1, with TRBD2 matching over 10 bases. J was trimmed by 9 bases and V by 1 base; bases with no gene match: 6. The CDR3 loop spans 15 amino acids. The germline V gene encodes CDR1 SGHDN and CDR2 FVKESK. DNA of the CDR3: TGTGCCAGCAGCCAAGTTTCTAGCGGGAGAGGTGAGCAGTTCTTC. Translated, it gives CASSQVSSGRGEQFF.

V is TRBV7-2 and J is TRBJ2-1; 7 nucleotides match TRBD2. V was pared by 2 bases and J by 8 bases, with 12 bases of the junction left unmatched. This CDR3 is built from 16 residues. CDR1 SGHTA and CDR2 FQGNSA come from the germline V gene. In DNA form, the CDR3 reads TGTGCCAGCAGCTTAAATTCCGGGACTAAGGGCTATGAGCAGTTCTTC. Its translation is CASSLNSGTKGYEQFF.

This clone showed up just a few times. The chain recombines TRBV2 with TRBJ1-5; 8 bases fit TRBD1. Germline V gene lookup returns CDR1 SNHLY and CDR2 FYNNEI. The CDR3 covers 16 residues. V was pared by 7 bases and J by 4 bases, with 12 bases of the junction left unmatched. This CDR3 is CASNNGAGGENQPQHF. CDR3 in DNA: TGTGCCAGCAATAATGGTGCAGGGGGCGAGAATCAGCCCCAGCATTTT.

The chain employs TRBV6-5 and TRBJ2-5; D uncertain. The V gene's germline CDR1 is MNHEY and CDR2 SVGAGI. The CDR3 contains 14 residues. Deletions cut 2 bases from V and 1 base from J, with 8 bases between. The CDR3 reads CASSYRAGQETQYF. CDR3 in DNA: TGTGCCAGCAGTTACAGGGCAGGCCAAGAGACCCAGTACTTC.

This sequence joins TRBV7-3 and TRBJ2-3, with 8 bases matching TRBD2. V lost 3 bases to trimming and J lost 3 bases; unmatched junction nucleotides: 5. The CDR3 extends over 15 amino acids. CDR1 and CDR2 from the germline V gene are SGHTA and FQGTGA. CDR3: CASSFRLAQTDTQYF. The DNA of the CDR3 is TGTGCCAGCAGCTTCCGACTAGCGCAAACAGATACGCAGTATTTT.

This chain uses TRBV28 with TRBJ1-1; no definite D call. V gave up 4 bases and J gave up 3 bases, with 0 bases separating them. Germline CDR1 reads MDHEN; CDR2 reads SYDVKM. This CDR3 region has 10 residues. The CDR3 spells CASSYTEAFF. CDR3 bases: TGTGCCAGCAGTTACACTGAAGCTTTCTTT. The full variable domain, completed using reference TRBV28 and TRBJ1-1, is DVKVTQSSRYLVKRTGEKVFLECVQDMDHENMFWYRQDPGLGLRLIYFSYDVKMKEKGDIPEGYSVSREKKERFSLILESASTNQTSMYLCASSYTEAFFGQGTRLTVV.

The chain combines TRBV28 with TRBJ2-7; D unresolved. This CDR3 has 14 residues. Trimming stripped 1 base from V and 0 bases from J, with 7 bases between. The germline CDR1 and CDR2 sequences are MDHEN and SYDVKM. The CDR3 loop reads CASSLSPASYEQYF. The CDR3 DNA reads as TGTGCCAGCAGTTTATCACCGGCCTCCTACGAGCAGTACTTC. Drawing the rest from reference TRBV28 and TRBJ2-7, the complete variable domain is DVKVTQSSRYLVKRTGEKVFLECVQDMDHENMFWYRQDPGLGLRLIYFSYDVKMKEKGDIPEGYSVSREKKERFSLILESASTNQTSMYLCASSLSPASYEQYFGPGTRLTVT.

The genes are TRBV4-2 and TRBJ2-1; weak D call: TRBD2 (5 bases). Germline CDR1 reads LGHNA; CDR2 reads YNFKEQ. V lost 0 bases to trimming and J lost 5 bases, with 14 bases between them. The CDR3 has 16 residues. The CDR3: CASSQDKRGLNNEQFF. For the CDR3, the DNA is TGTGCCAGCAGCCAAGATAAACGAGGACTGAACAATGAGCAGTTCTTC.

J is TRBJ1-1 and V is TRBV28; D unresolved. CDR3 size: 11 residues. Germline CDR1 reads MDHEN; CDR2 reads SYDVKM. V dropped 7 bases and J dropped 1 base, with 4 bases sitting between them. The CDR3 DNA reads TGTGCCAGCACCGCGAACACTGAAGCTTTCTTT. As protein: CASTANTEAFF.

The chain joins TRBV5-4 to TRBJ2-3, with 9 bases aligning to TRBD2. The ends lost 7 bases at V and 1 base at J; junction bases unmatched: 16. The CDR3 runs to 18 residues. Germline CDR1 and CDR2: SGHNT and YYREEE (reference sequence). In nucleotides, the CDR3 is TGTGCCAGCCCTCCACCTGGCGGGGGGGCCGTTGGCACAGATACGCAGTATTTT. This gives the protein CASPPPGGGAVGTDTQYF.

This chain connects TRBV13 to TRBJ2-6, with D unresolved. Germline assignment: CDR1 PRHDT and CDR2 FYEKMQ (reference sequence). V lost 5 bases and J lost 0, with 5 bases in between. The CDR3 has 14 amino acids. CDR3 bases: TGTGCCAGCAGCCTGGGCTCTGGGGCCAACGTCCTGACTTTC. Its protein product is CASSLGSGANVLTF.

V gene TRBV7-2 combines with J gene TRBJ2-3; TRBD2 aligns across 13 bases. This CDR3 is 17 amino acids long. V trimming: 5 bases; J trimming: 4 bases; junction bases outside the gene matches: 9. From germline, CDR1 is SGHTA and CDR2 FQGNSA. The CDR3 bases are TGTGCCAGCAGCCCAAGGACTAGCGGGAGTCTATCAGATACGCAGTATTTT. It specifies CASSPRTSGSLSDTQYF.

This chain links TRBV5-4 with TRBJ1-3; D may be TRBD1 (5 bases). V was pared by 1 base and J by 2 bases, with 7 bases between. CDR1 is SGHNT, CDR2 YYREEE, per germline (reference sequence). The CDR3 contains 14 residues. The CDR3 coding sequence is TGTGCCAGCAGCTTGCCAGGGACTGGAAACACCATATATTTT. It is translated as CASSLPGTGNTIYF.

V gene TRBV9 combines with J gene TRBJ2-7, with TRBD2 identical over 7 bases. The CDR3 is 15 residues long. Germline V gene sequence: CDR1 SGDLS, CDR2 YYNGEE. Losses at the gene ends were 7 bases for V and 0 bases for J; bases not matched to a gene: 10. CDR3 sequence (DNA): TGTGCCAGCTCCTCCCTAGCGGAGCCCTCCTACGAGCAGTACTTC. Encoded protein: CASSSLAEPSYEQYF.

This sequence joins TRBV7-3 and TRBJ1-1, with 7 nucleotides matching TRBD1. CDR1 SGHTA and CDR2 FQGTGA come from the germline V gene. This CDR3 contains 15 residues. After removal of 5 bases from V and 4 bases from J, the junction contained 10 bases not matched to a gene. CDR3 sequence: CASSPRDRGSTEAFF. As DNA, the CDR3 is TGTGCCAGCAGCCCTCGGGACAGAGGATCCACTGAAGCTTTCTTT.

This clone appeared once. The rearrangement uses TRBV9 and TRBJ1-1; D not resolved. Germline CDR1 reads SGDLS; CDR2 reads YYNGEE. This CDR3 comprises 13 residues. Trimming took 2 bases from V and 3 from J, leaving 8 bases between them. In nucleotides, the CDR3 is TGTGCCAGCAGCGTTATAAGTGACACTGAAGCTTTCTTT. Its translation is CASSVISDTEAFF. Full variable domain (remainder filled in from reference TRBV9 and TRBJ1-1): DSGVTQTPKHLITATGQRVTLRCSPRSGDLSVYWYQQSLDQGLQFLIQYYNGEERAKGNILERFSAQQFPDLHSELNLSSLELGDSALYFCASSVISDTEAFFGQGTRLTVV.

This sequence joins TRBV7-6 and TRBJ2-7; TRBD1 agrees at 11 bases. The trim removed 0 bases at V and 2 bases at J, leaving 6 bases unmatched. The germline gives CDR1 SGHVS, CDR2 FNYEAQ. The CDR3 is made up of 17 amino acids. The CDR3 coding sequence is TGTGCCAGCAGCTTAGCGGCGGGACAGGGGGTGACCTACGAGCAGTACTTC. Its protein product is CASSLAAGQGVTYEQYF.

The rearrangement joins TRBV2 to TRBJ1-1; D remains ambiguous. V was pared by 2 bases and J by 0 bases, with 7 bases between. Germline V gene data show CDR1 as SNHLY and CDR2 as FYNNEI. This CDR3 is built from 14 residues. In nucleotides, the CDR3 is TGTGCCAGCAGTGAAACATATATGAACACTGAAGCTTTCTTT. It specifies CASSETYMNTEAFF.